This T cell receptor beta chain derives from a study of T cell responses to AZD1222 COVID-19 vaccine. CDR3 length: 14 residues. The germline CDR1 and CDR2 sequences are SGHAT and FQNNGV. Trimming took 6 bases from V and 4 from J, leaving 15 bases between them. Here immunoSEQ multiplex PCR was the method, and the copy in TCRdb shows in-frame clones only, minus some. In the table there are about 150,000 clones, about 93% of which are singletons. General study findings and limits: After the peak T cell response, and only then, were repertoires sampled. The donor group comprised mostly white British people and more females; the analysis possibly underestimated clonal diversity.

A remark on this clone: Its antigen is currently unknown.

The chain combines TRBV11-2 with TRBJ1-1; D might be TRBD1 (6 bases). The TCR sequence derives from an adult in good health. The starting material was peripheral blood, obtained on day 0 of AZD1222 vaccination. As DNA, the CDR3 is TGTGCCAGCAGTTTTCTTAGGGGGACCACTGAAGCTTTCTTT. Protein sequence: CASSFLRGTTEAFF. Combining the CDR3 with reference TRBV11-2 and TRBJ1-1 gives the whole variable domain EAGVAQSPRYKIIEKRQSVAFWCNPISGHATLYWYQQILGQGPKLLIQFQNNGVVDDSQLPKDRFSAERLKGVDSTLKIQPAKLEDSAVYLCASSFLRGTTEAFFGQGTRLTVV.